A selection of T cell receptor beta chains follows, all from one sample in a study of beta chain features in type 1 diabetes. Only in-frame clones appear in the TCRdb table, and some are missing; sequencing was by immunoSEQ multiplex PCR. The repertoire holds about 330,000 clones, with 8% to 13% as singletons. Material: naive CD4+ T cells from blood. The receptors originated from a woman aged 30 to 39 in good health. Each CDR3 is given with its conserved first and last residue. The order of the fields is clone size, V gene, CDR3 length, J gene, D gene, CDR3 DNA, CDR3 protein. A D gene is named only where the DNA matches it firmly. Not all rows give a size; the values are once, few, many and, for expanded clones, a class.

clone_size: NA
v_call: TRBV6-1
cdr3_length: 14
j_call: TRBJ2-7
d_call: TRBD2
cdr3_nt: TGTGCCAGCAGTGGTCTGGCGGGAGGCTACGAGCAGTACTTC
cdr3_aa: CASSGLAGGYEQYF

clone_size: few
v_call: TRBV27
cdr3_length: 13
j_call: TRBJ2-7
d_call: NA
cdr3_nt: TGTGCCAGCAGTGCCTTCCCCGGCTACGAGCAGTACTTC
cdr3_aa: CASSAFPGYEQYF

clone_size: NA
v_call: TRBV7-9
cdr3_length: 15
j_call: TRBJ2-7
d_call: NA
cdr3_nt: TGTGCCAGCAGCCCGACCCGGACAGACTCCTACGAGCAGTACTTC
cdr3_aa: CASSPTRTDSYEQYF

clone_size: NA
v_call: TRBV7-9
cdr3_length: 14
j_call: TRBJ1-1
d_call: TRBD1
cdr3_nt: TGTGCCAGCAGCTTAGAGGGGGCCAGCACTGAAGCTTTCTTT
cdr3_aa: CASSLEGASTEAFF

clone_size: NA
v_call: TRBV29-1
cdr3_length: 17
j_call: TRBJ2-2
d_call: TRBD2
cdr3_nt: TGCAGCGTTGATTTACAGCGGGAGGGCCGTGGGGCCGGGGAGCTGTTTTTT
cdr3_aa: CSVDLQREGRGAGELFF

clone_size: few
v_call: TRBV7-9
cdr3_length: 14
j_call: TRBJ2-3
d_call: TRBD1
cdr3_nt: TGTGCCAGCAGCTTAGTACAGGGGTCAGATACGCAGTATTTT
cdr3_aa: CASSLVQGSDTQYF

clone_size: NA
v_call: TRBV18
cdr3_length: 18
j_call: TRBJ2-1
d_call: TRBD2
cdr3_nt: TGTGCCAGCTCACCACTCGGACTAGCGGGAGGGCCGGGGAATGAGCAGTTCTTC
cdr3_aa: CASSPLGLAGGPGNEQFF

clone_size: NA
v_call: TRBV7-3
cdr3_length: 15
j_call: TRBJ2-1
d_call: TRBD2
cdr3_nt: TGTGCCAGCAGCCCTTCTAGCGGATCCTACAATGAGCAGTTCTTC
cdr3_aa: CASSPSSGSYNEQFF

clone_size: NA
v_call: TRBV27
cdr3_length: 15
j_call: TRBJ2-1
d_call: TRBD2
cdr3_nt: TGTGCCAGCAGTCCCACCCTAGCGGACTACAATGAGCAGTTCTTC
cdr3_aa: CASSPTLADYNEQFF

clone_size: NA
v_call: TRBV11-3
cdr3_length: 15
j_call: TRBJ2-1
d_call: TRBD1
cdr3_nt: TGTGCCAGCAGCCGGGGACAGGCGGCCTACAATGAGCAGTTCTTC
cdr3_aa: CASSRGQAAYNEQFF

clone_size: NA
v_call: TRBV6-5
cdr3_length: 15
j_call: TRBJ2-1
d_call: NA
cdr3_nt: TGTGCCAGCAGTTACTCTGGGAGTAGATCCAATGAGCAGTTCTTC
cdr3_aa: CASSYSGSRSNEQFF

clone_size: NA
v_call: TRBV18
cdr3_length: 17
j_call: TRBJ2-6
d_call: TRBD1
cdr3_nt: TGTGCCAGCTCACCAGGGACAGGGGGCGCTGGGGCCAACGTCCTGACTTTC
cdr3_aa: CASSPGTGGAGANVLTF

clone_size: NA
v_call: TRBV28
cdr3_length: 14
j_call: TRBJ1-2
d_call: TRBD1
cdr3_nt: TGTGCCAGCGACTCTGGGACAGCCAGCTATGGCTACACCTTC
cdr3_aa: CASDSGTASYGYTF

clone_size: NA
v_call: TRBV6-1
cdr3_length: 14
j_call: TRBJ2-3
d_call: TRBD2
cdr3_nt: TGTGCCGCACGGACTAGCGGGCGGACAGATACGCAGTATTTT
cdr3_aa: CAARTSGRTDTQYF

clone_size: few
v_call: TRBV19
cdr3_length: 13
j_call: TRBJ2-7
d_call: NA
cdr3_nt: TGTGCCAGTAGTCTTGGGCAGTCCTACGAGCAGTACTTC
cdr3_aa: CASSLGQSYEQYF

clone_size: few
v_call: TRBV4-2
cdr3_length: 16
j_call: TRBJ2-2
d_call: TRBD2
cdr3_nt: TGTGCCAGCAGCCGACGGACTAGCGGGAACACCGGGGAGCTGTTTTTT
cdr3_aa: CASSRRTSGNTGELFF

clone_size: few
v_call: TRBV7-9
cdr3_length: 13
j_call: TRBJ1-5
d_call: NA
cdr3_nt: TGTGCCAGCAGCCTAAGTTTATATCAGCCCCAGCATTTT
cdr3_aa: CASSLSLYQPQHF

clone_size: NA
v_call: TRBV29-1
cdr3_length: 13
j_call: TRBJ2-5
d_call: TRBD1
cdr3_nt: TGCAGCGTTCAGACAGGGGGTACTTCTTGGCAGTACTTC
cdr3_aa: CSVQTGGTSWQYF

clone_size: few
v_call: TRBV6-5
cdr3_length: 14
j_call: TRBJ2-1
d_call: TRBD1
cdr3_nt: TGTGCCAGCAGAACTGACAGGGGGGGAAATGAGCAGTTCTTC
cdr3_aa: CASRTDRGGNEQFF